This T cell receptor beta chain is drawn from a study of blood T cell repertoires in COVID-19. Overall study context: The United States, Italy and Spain provided the acute and convalescent COVID-19 samples. The analysed material was cDNA or gDNA that came from T cells, B-cell-depleted T cells, or PBMCs.

V dropped 0 bases and J dropped 4 bases, with 14 bases sitting between them. Germline loops: CDR1 SGHKS, CDR2 YYEKEE (reference sequence). The CDR3 contains 16 residues. In the source study's methods: Nucleated cell counts were estimated from reference gene primer amplification. Repertoires were generated with immunoSEQ multiplex PCR, while TCRdb's copy carries only in-frame clones and drops some. The DNA was the basis for D and trimming; V, J and clone size are from that table. The sample yields tens of thousands of clones, approximately 80% seen once. This receptor was taken from a man aged 60 to 75 with acute or convalescent COVID-19. The chain couples TRBV5-5 to TRBJ1-3; no definite D call. The sample comprised peripheral blood. For the CDR3, the DNA is TGTGCCAGCAGCTTGGGAGGTTACTTCGAGGGAAACACCATATATTTT. Encoded protein: CASSLGGYFEGNTIYF.